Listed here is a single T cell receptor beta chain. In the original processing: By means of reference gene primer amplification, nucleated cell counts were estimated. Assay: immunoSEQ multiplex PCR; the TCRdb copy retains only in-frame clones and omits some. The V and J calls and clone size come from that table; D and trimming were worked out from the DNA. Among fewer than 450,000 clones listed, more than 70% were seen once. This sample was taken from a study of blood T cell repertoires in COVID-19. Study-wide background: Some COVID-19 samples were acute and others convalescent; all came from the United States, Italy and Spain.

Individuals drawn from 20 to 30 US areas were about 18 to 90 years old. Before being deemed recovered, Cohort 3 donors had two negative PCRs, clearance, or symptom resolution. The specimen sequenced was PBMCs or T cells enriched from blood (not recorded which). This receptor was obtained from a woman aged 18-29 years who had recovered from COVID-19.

CDR3 nucleotides: TGCGCCAGCAGCCAAGGAGGAGGCACTCTACTCTACGAGCAGTACTTC. This codes for CASSQGGGTLLYEQYF. The rearrangement joins TRBV4-3 to TRBJ2-7, with D maybe TRBD2 (5 bases). Germline V gives CDR1 LGHNA, CDR2 YSLEER. V was shortened by 1 base and J by 3 bases, with 16 bases between the two germline ends. The CDR3 loop spans 16 amino acids.